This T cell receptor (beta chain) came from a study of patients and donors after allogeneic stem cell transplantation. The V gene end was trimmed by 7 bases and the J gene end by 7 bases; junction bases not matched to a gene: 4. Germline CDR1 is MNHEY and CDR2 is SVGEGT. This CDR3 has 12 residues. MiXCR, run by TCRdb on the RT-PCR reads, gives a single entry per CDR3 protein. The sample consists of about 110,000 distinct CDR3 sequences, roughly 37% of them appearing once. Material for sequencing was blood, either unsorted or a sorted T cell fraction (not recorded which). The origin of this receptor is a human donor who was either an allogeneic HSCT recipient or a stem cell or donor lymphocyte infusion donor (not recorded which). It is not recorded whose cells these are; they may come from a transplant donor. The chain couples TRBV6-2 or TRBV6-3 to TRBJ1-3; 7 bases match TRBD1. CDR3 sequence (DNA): TGTGCCAGCACGGGACAGCGGAACACCATATATTTT. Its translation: CASTGQRNTIYF.